The TCR beta chain described here comes from a study of CD8 T cells in ankylosing spondylitis. V shed 4 bases and J shed 3 bases, with 4 bases lying between them. The germline CDR1 and CDR2 sequences are SGHAT and FQNNGV. This CDR3 spans 11 amino acids. Via MiXCR, TCRdb re-called the 5' RACE reads, giving one row per CDR3 protein. The sample has about 240,000 distinct CDR3 sequences; about 11% are singletons. V gene TRBV11-2 combines with J gene TRBJ2-7; D remains ambiguous. The sequence derives from a male donor with ankylosing spondylitis or in good health (not recorded which). Sequenced: blood, either unsorted or a sorted T cell fraction (not recorded which). In DNA form, the CDR3 reads TGTGCCAGCAGCTACTTCTACGAGCAGTACTTC. Its protein is CASSYFYEQYF.